Listed here are 11 T cell receptor beta chains from one sample, sequenced in a study of Ad26.COV2.S vaccination and SARS-CoV-2 variants. Treatment described: some 20 received Ad26.COV2.S at low or high dose, single or two shots; several received placebo; per-sample allocation not given. Sampling happened 63 days after the first vaccine or placebo injection. This table comes from immunoSEQ multiplex PCR, and its TCRdb copy is limited to in-frame clones, with some not included. The sample has roughly 300,000 clones; about 88% are singletons. The sequenced sample was peripheral blood, obtained in a trial of Ad26.COV2.S vaccine versus placebo. These receptors all stem from a person between 18 and 59 years old who received the Ad26.COV2.S COVID-19 vaccine or a placebo.

This sequence joins TRBV7-9 and TRBJ2-3; D gene uncertain. V shed 4 bases and J shed 0 bases, with 11 bases lying between them. The CDR3 sequence is 15 residues long. Germline V gives CDR1 SEHNR, CDR2 FQNEAQ (reference sequence). CDR3 bases: TGTGCCAGCAGCTCCAGTACCCAGAGCACAGATACGCAGTATTTT. Protein: CASSSSTQSTDTQYF.

The chain employs TRBV7-9 and TRBJ1-2; D gene uncertain. The germline gives CDR1 SEHNR, CDR2 FQNEAQ (reference sequence). The CDR3 spans 15 residues. V shed 5 bases and J shed 1 base, with 14 bases lying between them. The CDR3 spells CASSPVGRVNYGYTF. The CDR3 DNA reads TGTGCCAGCAGCCCTGTTGGACGGGTTAACTATGGCTACACCTTC.

The gene calls are TRBV6-4 and TRBJ1-2, with 7 bases that match TRBD1. Germline V gene sequence: CDR1 MRHNA, CDR2 SNTAGT. The CDR3 consists of 17 residues. With V trimmed by 0 bases and J by 6 bases, 13 bases remained unmatched. The CDR3 nucleotides are TGTGCCAGCAGTGACTCGCAAACGACAGGGCTGGTGAATGGCTACACCTTC. Protein: CASSDSQTTGLVNGYTF.

The chain is built from TRBV30 and TRBJ2-7; D is possibly TRBD1 or TRBD2 (5 bases each). Germline V gene data show CDR1 as GTSNPN and CDR2 as SVGIG (reference sequence). This CDR3 region has 14 residues. V gave up 1 base and J gave up 5 bases, with 15 bases separating them. The CDR3 reads CAWSEGEFKDEQYF. Written as DNA, the CDR3 is TGTGCCTGGAGTGAAGGGGAGTTTAAAGACGAGCAGTACTTC.

This chain joins TRBV18 and TRBJ2-3; 7 bases line up with TRBD1. This CDR3 has 15 residues. With 6 bases clipped from V and 3 bases from J, the junction kept 9 bases outside the gene matches. In germline, CDR1 is KGHSH, CDR2 LQKENI. CDR3 in amino acids: CASSPRQGETDTQYF. In DNA form, the CDR3 reads TGTGCCAGCTCTCCCCGACAGGGTGAAACAGATACGCAGTATTTT.

The V and J genes are TRBV5-1 and TRBJ2-2; TRBD1 or TRBD2 may be the D gene (5 bases each). V was cut by 4 bases and J by 3 bases, with 10 bases left in between. Germline V lookup: CDR1 SGHRS, CDR2 YFSETQ. This CDR3 is built from 14 residues. CDR3 DNA sequence: TGCGCCAGCAGCCCTCGAGGGGACACCGGGGAGCTGTTTTTT. Translating gives CASSPRGDTGELFF.

The J gene is TRBJ1-5, the V gene TRBV29-1; 12 bases fit TRBD1. V lost 4 bases and J lost 1; bases outside the gene matches: 14. This CDR3 region has 19 residues. Germline V gene data show CDR1 as SQVTM and CDR2 as ANQGSEA. The DNA for the CDR3 is TGCAGCGTTGCCTCCTCCGGGACAGGGGGCTCCCAAAGCAATCAGCCCCAGCATTTT. Its translation: CSVASSGTGGSQSNQPQHF.

This chain joins TRBV3-1 (or the pseudogene TRBV3-2) and TRBJ1-5, with TRBD1 matching over 8 bases. Germline V gives CDR1 LGHDT, CDR2 YNNKEL (reference sequence). Trimming cost V 5 bases and J 4 bases; bases outside gene matches: 10. The CDR3 runs to 16 residues. The CDR3, as DNA: TGTGCCAGCAGCGACGACAGGGGAAAGGGGAATCAGCCCCAGCATTTT. Residues: CASSDDRGKGNQPQHF.

The chain is built from TRBV19 and TRBJ1-5; D is unclear. V shed 6 bases and J shed 7 bases, with 10 bases lying between them. The CDR3 extends over 12 amino acids. In germline, CDR1 is LNHDA, CDR2 SQIVND (reference sequence). This CDR3 reads CASRKTSQPQHF. The CDR3 DNA reads TGTGCCAGTAGAAAGACGTCGCAGCCCCAGCATTTT.

This chain connects TRBV7-2 to TRBJ1-3; no clear D. The germline gives CDR1 SGHTA, CDR2 FQGNSA. V was pared by 1 base and J by 0 bases, with 10 bases between. This CDR3 region has 16 residues. In DNA form, the CDR3 reads TGTGCCAGCAGCTTAGAAGGTACTGCCTCTGGAAACACCATATATTTT. Amino acid sequence: CASSLEGTASGNTIYF.

The rearrangement uses TRBV4-3 and TRBJ2-3; TRBD2 agrees at 10 bases. Germline V gene data show CDR1 as LGHNA and CDR2 as YSLEER. This CDR3 region has 17 residues. The trim removed 4 bases at V and 5 bases at J, leaving 12 bases unmatched. This CDR3 is CASSPVGGRLAGDTQYF. CDR3 DNA: TGCGCCAGCAGCCCAGTCGGAGGGCGACTAGCGGGAGATACGCAGTATTTT.